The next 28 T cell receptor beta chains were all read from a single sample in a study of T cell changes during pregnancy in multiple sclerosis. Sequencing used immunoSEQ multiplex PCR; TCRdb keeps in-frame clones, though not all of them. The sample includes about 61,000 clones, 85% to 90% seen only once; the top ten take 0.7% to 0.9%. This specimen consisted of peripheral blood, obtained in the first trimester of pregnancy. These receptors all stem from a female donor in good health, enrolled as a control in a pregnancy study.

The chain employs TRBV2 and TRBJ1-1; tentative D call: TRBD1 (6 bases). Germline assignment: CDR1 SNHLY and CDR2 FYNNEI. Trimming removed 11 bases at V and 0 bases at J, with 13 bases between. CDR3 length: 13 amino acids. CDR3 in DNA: TGTGCCGGGCGTGGACAGATGAACACTGAAGCTTTCTTT. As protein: CAGRGQMNTEAFF.

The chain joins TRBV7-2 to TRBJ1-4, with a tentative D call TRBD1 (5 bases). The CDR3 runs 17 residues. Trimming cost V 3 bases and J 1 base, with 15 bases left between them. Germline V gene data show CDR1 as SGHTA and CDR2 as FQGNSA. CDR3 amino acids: CASSFGVRGLTNEKLFF. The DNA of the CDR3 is TGTGCCAGCAGCTTTGGGGTTAGGGGATTAACTAATGAAAAACTGTTTTTT.

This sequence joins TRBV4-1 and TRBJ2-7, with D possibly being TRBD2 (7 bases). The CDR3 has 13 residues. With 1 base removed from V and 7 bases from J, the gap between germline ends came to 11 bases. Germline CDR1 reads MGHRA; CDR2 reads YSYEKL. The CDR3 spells CASSQVGGPEQYF. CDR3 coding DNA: TGCGCCAGCAGCCAAGTGGGGGGGCCAGAGCAGTACTTC.

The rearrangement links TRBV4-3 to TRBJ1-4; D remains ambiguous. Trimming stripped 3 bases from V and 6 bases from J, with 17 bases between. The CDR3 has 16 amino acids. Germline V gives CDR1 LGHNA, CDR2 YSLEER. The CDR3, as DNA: TGCGCCAGCAGCCACCTGAGGTCCGGTGAGGATGAAAAACTGTTTTTT. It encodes CASSHLRSGEDEKLFF.

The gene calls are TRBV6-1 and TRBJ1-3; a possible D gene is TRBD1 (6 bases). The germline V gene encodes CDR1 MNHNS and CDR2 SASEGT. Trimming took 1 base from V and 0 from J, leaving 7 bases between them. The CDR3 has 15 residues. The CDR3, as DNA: TGTGCCAGCAGTGAAGAGGACAGCTCTGGAAACACCATATATTTT. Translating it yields CASSEEDSSGNTIYF.

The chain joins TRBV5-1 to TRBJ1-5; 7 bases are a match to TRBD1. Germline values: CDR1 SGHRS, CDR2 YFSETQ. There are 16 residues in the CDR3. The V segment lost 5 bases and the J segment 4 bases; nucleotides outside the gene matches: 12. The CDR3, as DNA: TGCGCCAGCAGATATCCCGTGGACAGGTCAAATCAGCCCCAGCATTTT. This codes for CASRYPVDRSNQPQHF.

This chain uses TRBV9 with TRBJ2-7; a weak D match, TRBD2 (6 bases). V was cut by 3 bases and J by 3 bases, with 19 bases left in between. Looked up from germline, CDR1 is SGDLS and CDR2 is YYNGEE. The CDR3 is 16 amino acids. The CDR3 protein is CASSAKAGTGSYEQYF. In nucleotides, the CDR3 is TGTGCCAGCAGCGCTAAAGCCGGGACTGGAAGCTACGAGCAGTACTTC.

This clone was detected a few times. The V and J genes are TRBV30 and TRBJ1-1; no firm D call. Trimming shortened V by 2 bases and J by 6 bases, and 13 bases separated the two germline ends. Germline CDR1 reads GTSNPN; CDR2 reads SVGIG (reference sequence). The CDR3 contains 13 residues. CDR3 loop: CAWSLSVIAEAFF. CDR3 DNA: TGTGCCTGGAGTTTAAGCGTAATCGCTGAAGCTTTCTTT.

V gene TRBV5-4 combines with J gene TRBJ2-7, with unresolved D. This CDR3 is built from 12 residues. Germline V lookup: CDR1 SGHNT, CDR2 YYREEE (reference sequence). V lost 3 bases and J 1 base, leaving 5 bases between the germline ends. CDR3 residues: CASSSQSYEQYF. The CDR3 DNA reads TGTGCCAGCAGCTCCCAATCCTACGAGCAGTACTTC.

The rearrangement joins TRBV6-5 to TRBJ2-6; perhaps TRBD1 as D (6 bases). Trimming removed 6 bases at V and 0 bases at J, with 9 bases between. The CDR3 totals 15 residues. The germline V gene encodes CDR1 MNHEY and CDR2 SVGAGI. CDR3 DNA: TGTGCCAGCAGACAGGGAAACTCTGGGGCCAACGTCCTGACTTTC. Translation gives CASRQGNSGANVLTF.

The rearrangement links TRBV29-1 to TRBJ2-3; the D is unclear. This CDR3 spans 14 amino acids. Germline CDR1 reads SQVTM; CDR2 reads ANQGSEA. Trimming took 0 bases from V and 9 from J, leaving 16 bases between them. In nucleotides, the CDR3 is TGCAGCGTTGAAGATAGCCAGATCTCAGTCACGCAGTATTTT. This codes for CSVEDSQISVTQYF.

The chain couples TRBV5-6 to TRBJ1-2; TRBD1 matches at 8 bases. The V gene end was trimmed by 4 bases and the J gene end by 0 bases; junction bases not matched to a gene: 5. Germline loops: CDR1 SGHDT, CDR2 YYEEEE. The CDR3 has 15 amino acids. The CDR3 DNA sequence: TGTGCCAGCAGCACCTGGACAGGGACTAACTATGGCTACACCTTC. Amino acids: CASSTWTGTNYGYTF.

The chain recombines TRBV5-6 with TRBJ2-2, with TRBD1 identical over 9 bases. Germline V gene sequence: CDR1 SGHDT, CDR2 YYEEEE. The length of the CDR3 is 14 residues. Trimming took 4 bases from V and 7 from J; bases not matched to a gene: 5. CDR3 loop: CASSPDRGGGELFF. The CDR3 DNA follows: TGTGCCAGCAGCCCAGACAGGGGGGGCGGGGAGCTGTTTTTT.

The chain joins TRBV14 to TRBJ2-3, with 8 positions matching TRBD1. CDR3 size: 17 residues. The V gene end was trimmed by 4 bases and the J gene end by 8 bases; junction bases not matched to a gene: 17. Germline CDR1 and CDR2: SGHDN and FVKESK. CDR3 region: CASSRPGQGNGIGTQYF. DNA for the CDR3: TGTGCCAGCAGCCGACCCGGACAGGGTAATGGAATAGGTACGCAGTATTTT. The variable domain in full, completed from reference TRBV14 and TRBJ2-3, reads EAGVTQFPSHSVIEKGQTVTLRCDPISGHDNLYWYRRVMGKEIKFLLHFVKESKQDESGMPNNRFLAERTGGTYSTLKVQPAELEDSGVYFCASSRPGQGNGIGTQYFGPGTRLTVL.

CDR3 region: CASSDPTSGQNNEQFF. CDR3 nucleotides: TGCGCCAGCAGCGACCCGACTAGCGGCCAAAACAATGAGCAGTTCTTC. The chain recombines TRBV5-1 with TRBJ2-1; TRBD2 agrees at 9 bases. V shed 4 bases, J shed 5 bases, and the junction held 10 bases outside the gene matches. CDR3 length: 16 amino acids. Germline V gives CDR1 SGHRS, CDR2 YFSETQ. The entire variable domain, with the rest obtained from reference TRBV5-1 and TRBJ2-1, is as follows: KAGVTQTPRYLIKTRGQQVTLSCSPISGHRSVSWYQQTPGQGLQFLFEYFSETQRNKGNFPGRFSGRQFSNSRSEMNVSTLELGDSALYLCASSDPTSGQNNEQFFGPGTRLTVL.

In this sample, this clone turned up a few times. CDR3 residues: CASSVPPGTGRGANYGYTF. DNA of the CDR3: TGTGCCAGCAGCGTACCCCCCGGGACAGGGCGCGGCGCTAACTATGGCTACACCTTC. This chain uses TRBV7-9 with TRBJ1-2; 9 bases are shared with TRBD1. Trimming took 5 bases from V and 0 from J; bases not matched to a gene: 16. The CDR3 covers 19 residues. Per germline, CDR1 SEHNR and CDR2 FQNEAQ (reference sequence).

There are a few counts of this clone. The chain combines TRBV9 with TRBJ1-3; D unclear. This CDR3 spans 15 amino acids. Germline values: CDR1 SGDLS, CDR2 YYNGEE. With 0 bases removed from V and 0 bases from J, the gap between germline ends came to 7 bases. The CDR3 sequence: CASSVDELSGNTIYF. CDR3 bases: TGTGCCAGCAGCGTAGACGAGCTCTCTGGAAACACCATATATTTT.

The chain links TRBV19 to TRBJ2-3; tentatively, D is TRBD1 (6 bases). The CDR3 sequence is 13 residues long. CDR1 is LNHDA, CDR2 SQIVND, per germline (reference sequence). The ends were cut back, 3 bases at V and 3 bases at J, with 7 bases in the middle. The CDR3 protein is CASSIQGTDTQYF. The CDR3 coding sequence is TGTGCCAGTAGTATTCAGGGGACAGATACGCAGTATTTT.

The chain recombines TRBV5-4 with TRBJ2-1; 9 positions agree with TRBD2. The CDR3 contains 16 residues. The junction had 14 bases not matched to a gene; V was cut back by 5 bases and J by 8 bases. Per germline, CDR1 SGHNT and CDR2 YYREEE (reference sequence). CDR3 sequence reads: CASSTLAGGPRDEQFF. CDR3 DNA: TGTGCCAGCAGTACCCTGGCGGGGGGGCCTCGGGATGAGCAGTTCTTC.

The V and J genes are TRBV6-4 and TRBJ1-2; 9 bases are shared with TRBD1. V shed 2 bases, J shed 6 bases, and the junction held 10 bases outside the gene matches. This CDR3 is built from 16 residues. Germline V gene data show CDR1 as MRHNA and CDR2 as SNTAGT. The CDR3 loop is CASSDIGTGSRDGYTF. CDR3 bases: TGTGCCAGCAGTGACATCGGGACAGGGAGTAGAGATGGCTACACCTTC.

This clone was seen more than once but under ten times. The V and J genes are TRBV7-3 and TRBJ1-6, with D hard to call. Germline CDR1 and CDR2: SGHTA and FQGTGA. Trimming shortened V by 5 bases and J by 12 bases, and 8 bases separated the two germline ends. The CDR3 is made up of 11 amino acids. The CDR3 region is CASSLTVPLHF. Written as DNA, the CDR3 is TGTGCCAGCAGCCTGACTGTACCCCTCCACTTT.

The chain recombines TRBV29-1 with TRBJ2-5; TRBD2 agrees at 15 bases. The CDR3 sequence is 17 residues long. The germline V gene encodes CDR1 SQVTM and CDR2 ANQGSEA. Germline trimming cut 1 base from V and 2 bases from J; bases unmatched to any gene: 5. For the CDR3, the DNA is TGCAGCGTTGAAGCGGGACTAGCGGGGGGTAATCAAGAGACCCAGTACTTC. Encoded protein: CSVEAGLAGGNQETQYF. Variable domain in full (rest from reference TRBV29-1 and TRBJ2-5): SAVISQKPSRDICQRGTSLTIQCQVDSQVTMMFWYRQQPGQSLTLIATANQGSEATYESGFVIDKFPISRPNLTFSTLTVSNMSPEDSSIYLCSVEAGLAGGNQETQYFGPGTRLLVL.

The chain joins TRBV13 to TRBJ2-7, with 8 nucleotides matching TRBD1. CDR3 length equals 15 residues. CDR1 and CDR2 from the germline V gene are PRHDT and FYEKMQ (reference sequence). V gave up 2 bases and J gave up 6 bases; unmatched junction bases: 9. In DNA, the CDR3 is TGTGCCAGCAGCTTAAGGTCTCAGGGGGCCGGCGAGCAGTACTTC. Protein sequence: CASSLRSQGAGEQYF.

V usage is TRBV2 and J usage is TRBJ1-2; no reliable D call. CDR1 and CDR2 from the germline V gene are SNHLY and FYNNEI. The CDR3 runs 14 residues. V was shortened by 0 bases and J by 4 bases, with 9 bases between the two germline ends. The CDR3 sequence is CASSEAREIYGYTF. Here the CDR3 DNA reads TGTGCCAGCAGTGAAGCGCGAGAAATCTATGGCTACACCTTC.

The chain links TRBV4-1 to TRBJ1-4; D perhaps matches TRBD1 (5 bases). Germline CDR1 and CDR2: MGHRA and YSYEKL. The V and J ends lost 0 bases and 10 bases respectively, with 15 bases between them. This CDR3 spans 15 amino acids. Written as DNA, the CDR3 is TGCGCCAGCAGCCAAGATATGACAGTGGTCGGAAAACTGTTTTTT. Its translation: CASSQDMTVVGKLFF.

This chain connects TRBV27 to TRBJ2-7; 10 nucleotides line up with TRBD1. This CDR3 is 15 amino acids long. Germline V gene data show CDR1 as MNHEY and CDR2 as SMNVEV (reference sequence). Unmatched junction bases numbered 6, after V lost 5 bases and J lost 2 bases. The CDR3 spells CASSAGTGEAYEQYF. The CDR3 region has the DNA TGTGCCAGCAGTGCAGGGACAGGGGAAGCCTACGAGCAGTACTTC.

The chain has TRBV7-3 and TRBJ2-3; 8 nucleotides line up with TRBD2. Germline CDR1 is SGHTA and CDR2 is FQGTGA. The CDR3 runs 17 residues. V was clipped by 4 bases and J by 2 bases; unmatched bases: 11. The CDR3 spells CASSSPRTSPITDTQYF. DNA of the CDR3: TGTGCCAGCAGCTCCCCTAGGACTAGCCCTATCACAGATACGCAGTATTTT.

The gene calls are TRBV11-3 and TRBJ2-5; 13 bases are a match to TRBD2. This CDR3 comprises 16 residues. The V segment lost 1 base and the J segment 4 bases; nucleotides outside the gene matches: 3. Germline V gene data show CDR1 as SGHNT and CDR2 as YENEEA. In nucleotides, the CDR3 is TGTGCCAGCAGCTTAGGACTAGCGGGGGGCAGAGAGACCCAGTACTTC. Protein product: CASSLGLAGGRETQYF.